These 10 T cell receptor beta chains originate from one sample sequenced in a study of early T cells in non-severe SARS-CoV-2 infection. One entry per CDR3 protein results from TCRdb running MiXCR on the 5' RACE reads. The table records tens of thousands of distinct CDR3 sequences, around 14% of them present only once. Sequencing input: whole blood. The origin of the receptors is an adult who was a healthcare worker with PCR-confirmed SARS-CoV-2 infection or an uninfected control (not recorded which).

V usage is TRBV12-3 or TRBV12-4 and J usage is TRBJ2-5; D perhaps matches TRBD2 (5 bases). Trimming cost V 2 bases and J 4 bases, with 8 bases left between them. This CDR3 has 13 amino acids. In DNA, the CDR3 is TGTGCCAGCAGTTTATCGGGGTCAGAGACCCAGTACTTC. It codes for CASSLSGSETQYF.

This clonotype was seen many times. The CDR3 loop reads CASSYTLAGGRETQYF. The CDR3 DNA reads TGTGCCAGCAGCTACACGCTAGCGGGAGGGCGAGAGACCCAGTACTTC. V usage is TRBV5-4 and J usage is TRBJ2-5, with 12 positions matching TRBD2. This CDR3 comprises 16 residues. Trimming removed 3 bases from V and 4 bases from J; junction bases left unmatched: 7. Germline lookup yields CDR1 SGHNT and CDR2 YYREEE (reference sequence).

This clonotype has a count of ten or more. This rearrangement joins TRBV12-3 or TRBV12-4 to TRBJ2-1; D may be TRBD2 (5 bases). Trimming took off 4 bases at V and 8 bases at J, with 12 bases between the two ends. CDR3 length: 13 amino acids. The CDR3, as DNA: TGTGCCAGCAGTTGGAGGCTCGGGGATGAGCAGTTCTTC. It codes for CASSWRLGDEQFF.

This clonotype was picked up a small number of times. The J gene is TRBJ2-6, the V gene TRBV18; D is ambiguous. The CDR3 runs to 15 residues. V was shortened by 3 bases and J by 0 bases, with 6 bases between the two germline ends. Germline-derived CDR1 and CDR2 are KGHSH and LQKENI. Here the CDR3 reads CASSPDFSGANVLTF. The DNA of the CDR3 is TGTGCCAGCTCACCGGATTTCTCTGGGGCCAACGTCCTGACTTTC.

Remarks on this clonotype: A read error may be the cause here, since a much bigger clone is one base away. The V call is TRBV6-2 or TRBV6-3, the J call TRBJ2-3, with 7 bases that match TRBD2. In germline, CDR1 is MNHEY, CDR2 SVGEGT. The length of the CDR3 is 15 residues. Here the CDR3 reads CTSNKRRGSTDTQYF. CDR3 bases: TGTACCAGCAACAAGCGGCGGGGGAGCACAGATACGCAGTATTTT.

This clonotype appeared once. The chain combines TRBV2 with TRBJ2-7; D may be TRBD1 (5 bases). V lost 8 bases and J lost 2, with 10 bases in between. This CDR3 is 12 amino acids long. Germline values: CDR1 SNHLY, CDR2 FYNNEI. CDR3 protein: CASQGFAYEQYF. The CDR3 DNA sequence: TGTGCCAGCCAGGGATTCGCCTACGAGCAGTACTTC.

The chain joins TRBV28 to TRBJ2-3; 8 bases fit TRBD2. Looked up from germline, CDR1 is MDHEN and CDR2 is SYDVKM. The length of the CDR3 is 16 residues. The V gene end was trimmed by 5 bases and the J gene end by 2 bases; junction bases not matched to a gene: 9. The DNA for the CDR3 is TGTGCCAGCAGTACCCCAGAGCGGGGGTCCACAGATACGCAGTATTTT. Protein: CASSTPERGSTDTQYF.

The chain combines TRBV10-3 with TRBJ2-7, with D unresolved. CDR3 length equals 15 residues. V was clipped by 3 bases and J by 0 bases, with 12 bases between them. The V gene's germline CDR1 is ENHRY and CDR2 SYGVKD. The CDR3 spells CAISDGALSSYEQYF. In DNA form, the CDR3 reads TGTGCCATCAGTGATGGCGCCCTGAGCTCCTACGAGCAGTACTTC.

The chain recombines TRBV6-2 or TRBV6-3 with TRBJ2-3; D possibly corresponds to TRBD2 (6 bases). This CDR3 region has 15 residues. V was trimmed by 8 bases and J by 1 base, leaving 16 bases between them. The V gene's germline CDR1 is MNHEY and CDR2 SVGEGT. The CDR3 DNA reads as TGTGCCAGCCGCGGGACCCGTTGGGGCACAGATACGCAGTATTTT. This translates into CASRGTRWGTDTQYF.

This clonotype occurred many times. The rearrangement joins TRBV12-3 or TRBV12-4 to TRBJ2-7; 7 positions match TRBD1. The CDR3 sequence is 16 residues long. V shed 7 bases, J shed 1 base, and the junction held 13 bases outside the gene matches. The CDR3 spells CASTKWGRQGSYEQYF. The CDR3 DNA reads TGTGCCAGCACCAAATGGGGCCGACAGGGATCCTACGAGCAGTACTTC.